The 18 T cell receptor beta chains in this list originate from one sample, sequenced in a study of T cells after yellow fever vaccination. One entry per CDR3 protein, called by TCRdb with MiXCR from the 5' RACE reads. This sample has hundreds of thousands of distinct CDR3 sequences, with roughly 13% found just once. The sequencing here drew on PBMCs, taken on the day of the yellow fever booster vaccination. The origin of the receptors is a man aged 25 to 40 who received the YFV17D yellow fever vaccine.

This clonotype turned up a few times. CDR3 in DNA: TGTGCCAGCAGCCAAGCTCTACAGGGCGAGCAGTACTTC. Its protein product is CASSQALQGEQYF. The chain joins TRBV3-1 to TRBJ2-7, with TRBD1 as a possible D gene (6 bases). This CDR3 is built from 13 residues. V gave up 1 base and J gave up 6 bases, with 10 bases separating them. CDR1 and CDR2 from the germline V gene are LGHDT and YNNKEL (reference sequence).

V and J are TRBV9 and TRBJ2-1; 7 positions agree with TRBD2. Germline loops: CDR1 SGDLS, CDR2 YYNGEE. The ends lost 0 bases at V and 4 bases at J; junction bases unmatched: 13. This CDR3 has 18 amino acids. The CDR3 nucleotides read TGTGCCAGCAGCGTAGCCCCCCCGGGAGGCCTCAAATACAATGAGCAGTTCTTC. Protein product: CASSVAPPGGLKYNEQFF.

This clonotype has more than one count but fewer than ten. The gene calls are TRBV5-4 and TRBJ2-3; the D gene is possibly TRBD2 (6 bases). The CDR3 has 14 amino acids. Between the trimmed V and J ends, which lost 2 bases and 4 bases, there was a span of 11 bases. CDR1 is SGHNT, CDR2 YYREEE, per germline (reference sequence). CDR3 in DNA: TGTGCCAGCAGCTTCGACGGGAGTGCAGATACGCAGTATTTT. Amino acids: CASSFDGSADTQYF.

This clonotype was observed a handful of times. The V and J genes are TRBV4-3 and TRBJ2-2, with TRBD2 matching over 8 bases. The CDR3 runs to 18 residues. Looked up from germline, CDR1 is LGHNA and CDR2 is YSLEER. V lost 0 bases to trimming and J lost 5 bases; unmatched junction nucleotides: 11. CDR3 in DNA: TGCGCCAGCAGCCAAGATTTATCGGGAGGGCTTGTTACCGGGGAGCTGTTTTTT. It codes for CASSQDLSGGLVTGELFF.

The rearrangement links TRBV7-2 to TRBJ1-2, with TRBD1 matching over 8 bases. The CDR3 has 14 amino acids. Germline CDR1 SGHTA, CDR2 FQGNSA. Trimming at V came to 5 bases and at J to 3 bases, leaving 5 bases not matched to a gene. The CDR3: CASSPQTGDYGYTF. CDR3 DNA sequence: TGTGCCAGCAGCCCCCAGACAGGGGACTATGGCTACACCTTC.

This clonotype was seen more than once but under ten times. For the CDR3, the DNA is TGTGCCAGCAGCCAAGGCGGAGGGCTTACCTACTACAATGAGCAGTTCTTC. Translated: CASSQGGGLTYYNEQFF. The J gene is TRBJ2-1, the V gene TRBV3-1, with a possible D match to TRBD2 (6 bases). CDR3 length equals 17 residues. V was clipped by 1 base and J by 3 bases, with 16 bases between them. CDR1 and CDR2 from the germline V gene are LGHDT and YNNKEL (reference sequence).

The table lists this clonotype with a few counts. The CDR3 DNA is TGCGCCAGCAGCCGGGTTGGCCGGTCGGGAAATGAGCAGTTCTTC. Amino acid sequence: CASSRVGRSGNEQFF. This chain joins TRBV4-3 and TRBJ2-1, with D perhaps matching TRBD2 (5 bases). Germline V gene sequence: CDR1 LGHNA, CDR2 YSLEER. This CDR3 is built from 15 residues. V was clipped by 4 bases and J by 7 bases, with 17 bases between them.

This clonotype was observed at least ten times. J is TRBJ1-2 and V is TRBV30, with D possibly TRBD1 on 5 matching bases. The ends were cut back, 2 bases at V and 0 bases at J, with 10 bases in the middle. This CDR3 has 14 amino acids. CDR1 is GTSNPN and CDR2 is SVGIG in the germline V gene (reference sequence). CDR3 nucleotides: TGTGCCTGGAGTTGGGACCGTTCTAACTATGGCTACACCTTC. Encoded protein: CAWSWDRSNYGYTF.

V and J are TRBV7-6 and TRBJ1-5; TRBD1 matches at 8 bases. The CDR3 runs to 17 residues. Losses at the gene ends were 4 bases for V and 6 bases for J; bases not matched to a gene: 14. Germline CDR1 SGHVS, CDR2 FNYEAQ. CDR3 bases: TGTGCCAGCAGCTCATACCCCGGGACAGGTGAGAGTCAGCCCCAGCATTTT. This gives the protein CASSSYPGTGESQPQHF. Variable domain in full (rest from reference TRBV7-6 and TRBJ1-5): GAGVSQSPRYKVTKRGQDVALRCDPISGHVSLYWYRQALGQGPEFLTYFNYEAQQDKSGLPNDRFSAERPEGSISTLTIQRTEQRDSAMYRCASSSYPGTGESQPQHFGDGTRLSIL.

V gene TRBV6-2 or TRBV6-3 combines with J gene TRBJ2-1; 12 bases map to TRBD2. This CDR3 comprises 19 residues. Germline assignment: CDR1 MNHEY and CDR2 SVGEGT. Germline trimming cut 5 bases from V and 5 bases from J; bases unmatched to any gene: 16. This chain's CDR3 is CASSPNLAGGFGSHNEQFF. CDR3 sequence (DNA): TGTGCCAGCAGTCCTAATCTAGCGGGAGGGTTCGGATCGCACAATGAGCAGTTCTTC.

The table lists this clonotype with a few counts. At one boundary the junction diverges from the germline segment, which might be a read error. This chain's CDR3 is CASSQSIGGGSPNF. DNA of the CDR3: TGCGCCAGCAGCCAGTCGATCGGCGGTGGGTCGCCGAACTTC. The chain uses TRBV4-3 and TRBJ2-7; D remains ambiguous. The CDR3 is made up of 14 amino acids. Germline lookup yields CDR1 LGHNA and CDR2 YSLEER.

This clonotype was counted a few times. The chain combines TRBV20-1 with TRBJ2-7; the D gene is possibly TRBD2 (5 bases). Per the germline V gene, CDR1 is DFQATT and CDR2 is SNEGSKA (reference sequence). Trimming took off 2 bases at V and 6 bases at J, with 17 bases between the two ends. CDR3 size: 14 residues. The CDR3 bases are TGCAGTGCTAGACTTCTTGAGGATGGGAGCGAGCAGTACTTC. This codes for CSARLLEDGSEQYF.

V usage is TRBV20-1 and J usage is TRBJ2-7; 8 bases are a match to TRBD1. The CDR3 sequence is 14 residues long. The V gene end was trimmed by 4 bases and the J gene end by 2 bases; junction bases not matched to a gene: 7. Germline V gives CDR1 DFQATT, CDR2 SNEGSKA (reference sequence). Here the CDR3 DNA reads TGCAGTGCTACCTCCGGGACAGGACCCTACGAGCAGTACTTC. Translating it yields CSATSGTGPYEQYF.

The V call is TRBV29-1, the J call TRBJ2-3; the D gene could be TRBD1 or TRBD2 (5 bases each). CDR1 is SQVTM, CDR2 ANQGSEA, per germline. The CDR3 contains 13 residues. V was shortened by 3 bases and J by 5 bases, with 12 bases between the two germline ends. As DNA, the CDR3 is TGCAGCGTTGAGAGTGGGGCGGGAGATACGCAGTATTTT. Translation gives CSVESGAGDTQYF.

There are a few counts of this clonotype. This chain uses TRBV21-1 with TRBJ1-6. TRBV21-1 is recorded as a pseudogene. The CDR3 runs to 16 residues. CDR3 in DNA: TGTGCCAGCAGCAAGGCCCGGGGTGGGCCTAGATCACCCCTCCACTTT. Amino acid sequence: CASSKARGGPRSPLHF.

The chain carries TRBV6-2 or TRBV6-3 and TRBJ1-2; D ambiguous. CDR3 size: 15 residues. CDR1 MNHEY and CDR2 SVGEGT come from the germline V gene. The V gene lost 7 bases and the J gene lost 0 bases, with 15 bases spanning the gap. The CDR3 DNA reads TGTGCCAGCACCCCCCCGGGCAACGCTAACTATGGCTACACCTTC. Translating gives CASTPPGNANYGYTF.

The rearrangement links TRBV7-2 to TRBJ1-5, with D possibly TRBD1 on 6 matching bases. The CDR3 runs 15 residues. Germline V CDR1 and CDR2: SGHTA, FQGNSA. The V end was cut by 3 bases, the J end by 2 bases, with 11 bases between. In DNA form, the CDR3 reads TGTGCCAGCAGCTTTGGGGGGCGCGGCAATCAGCCCCAGCATTTT. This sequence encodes CASSFGGRGNQPQHF.

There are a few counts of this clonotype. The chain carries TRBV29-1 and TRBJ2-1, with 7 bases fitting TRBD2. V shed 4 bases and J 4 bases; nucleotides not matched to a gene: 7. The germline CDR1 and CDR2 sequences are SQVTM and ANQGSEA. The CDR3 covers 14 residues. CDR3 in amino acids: CSVAGLADYNEQFF. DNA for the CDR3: TGCAGCGTTGCAGGTCTAGCGGATTACAATGAGCAGTTCTTC.